Listed below are T cell receptor beta chains from one sample, sequenced in a study of blood T cell repertoires in COVID-19. TCRdb's copy holds only in-frame clones and misses some; the assay was immunoSEQ multiplex PCR. Here the sample spans roughly 100,000 clones, 84% being singletons. Source material: peripheral blood. The receptors stem from a man between 65 and 85 years old with active or convalescent COVID-19. Both conserved end residues are part of each CDR3.

>TRBJ1-2|TRBV6-5
CASSRSGQLNYGYTF
>TRBJ2-2|TRBV6-1
CASSHATFDTGELFF
>TRBJ2-5|TRBV7-8
CASSLASSSGGETQYF
>TRBJ2-1|TRBV5-1
CASSLLAGAYNEQFF
>TRBJ2-2|TRBV7-9
CASSLGWGPGELFF
>TRBJ2-3|TRBV5-1
CASSLLRGTTAEQYF
>TRBJ1-1|TRBV7-2
CASSYGTVNTEAFF
>TRBJ1-4|TRBV2
CASSPRQVPLLFF
>TRBJ1-4|TRBV6-5
CASRRVGEKLFF
>TRBJ1-3|TRBV15
CATSKLRLQGPGNTIYF
>TRBJ2-2|TRBV9
CASSVVTGVNTGELFF
>TRBJ2-1|TRBV2
CASSGGGPREQFF
>TRBJ1-1|TRBV18
CASSPPARGTRDTEAFF
>TRBJ2-7|TRBV28
CASSTRTSRSNEQYF
>TRBJ2-3|TRBV5-1
CASSPGGGGTDTQYF
>TRBJ2-3|TRBV18
CASSPTGSTDTQYF
>TRBJ1-3|TRBV4-3
CASSQEFGVISGNTIYF
>TRBJ2-3|TRBV4-3
CASSQAVRKELTDTQYF
>TRBJ1-4|TRBV5-6
CASSPDTGTRGEKLFF
>TRBJ1-2|TRBV28
CASAAGVYGYTF
>TRBJ1-1|TRBV28
CATHHRWGGGTNTEAFF
>TRBJ1-4|TRBV7-2
CASSLQGATNEKLFF
>TRBJ1-2|TRBV29-1
CSIQGGGYTF
>TRBJ1-2|TRBV3-1/TRBV3-2
CASSPHGPLGYTF
>TRBJ1-3|TRBV15
CATSRDLWDRSSGNTIYF
>TRBJ2-2|TRBV29-1
CSVSSGGNTGELFF
>TRBJ2-5|TRBV10-3
CAISEGREETQYF
>TRBJ1-5|TRBV7-2
CASSQVGERNQPQHF
>TRBJ2-3|TRBV18
CASSPSTGYTDTQYF
>TRBJ2-7|TRBV2
CASVAWEDNEQYF
>TRBJ1-1|TRBV5-1
CASSLTELSEAFF
>TRBJ2-1|TRBV24-1
CATSDFSLAGTPSEQFF
>TRBJ2-7|TRBV3-1/TRBV3-2
CASSYRKPGVYEQYF
>TRBJ1-2|TRBV7-9
CASSLAGTGDGGYTF
>TRBJ1-5|TRBV5-6
CASSPGGGSNQPQHF
>TRBJ1-1|TRBV9
CASSVVPSGDAFF
>TRBJ1-5|TRBV19
CATNSRWGQGGFRDQPQHF
>TRBJ2-5|TRBV7-7
CASSASGSESETQYF
>TRBJ1-2|TRBV6-2/TRBV6-3
CASSYAAVGYGYTF
>TRBJ2-1|TRBV5-1
CASSLAAGGLYNEQFF
>TRBJ2-2|TRBV2
CASSRRGNTGELFF
>TRBJ1-4|TRBV18
CASSPSVQGEDEKLFF
>TRBJ2-2|TRBV5-1
CASSVTGGDTGELFF
>TRBJ1-5|TRBV2
CASSEVSGGQPQHF
>TRBJ2-3|TRBV7-2
CASSHHTSGGTYTQYF
>TRBJ2-5|TRBV5-8
CASSFRQGSQETQYF
>TRBJ2-3|TRBV5-1
CASSSDAGGNTDTQYF
>TRBJ2-2|TRBV5-4
CASSAGQSHTGELFF
>TRBJ2-3|TRBV9
CASSVGQGLRWADTQYF
>TRBJ1-5|TRBV10-3
CAISTTGLNQPQHF
>TRBJ1-3|TRBV9
CASSVETTPRGNTIYF
>TRBJ1-6|TRBV18
CASSPRAADLNSPLHF
>TRBJ1-5|TRBV7-9
CASSDAGQAINQPQHF
>TRBJ1-1|TRBV19
CASSIGQGLGRPEAFF
>TRBJ1-1|TRBV18
CASSPLGGDEAFF
>TRBJ1-4|TRBV30
CAWSHGGDEKLFF
>TRBJ2-2|TRBV11-2
CASSLSGGANTGELFF
>TRBJ2-7|TRBV3-1/TRBV3-2
CASSQGRAGGSYEQYF